This T cell receptor (beta chain) was identified in a study of T cells in Graves' hyperthyroidism and ophthalmopathy. Findings of the study overall: Blood also contained most expanded thyroid clonotypes above 0.001. Model-based prediction identified ophthalmopathy a median 6.5 months prior to its onset.

Amplified regions were TCR beta CDR3 sequences from RNA transcripts. HTBI primers were employed in a first-round RT-PCR of the TCR CDR3. One entry per CDR3 protein results from TCRdb running MiXCR on the multiplex PCR reads. The data contain some 250,000 distinct CDR3 sequences, about 15% of them singletons. This clonotype was detected many times. No antigen is known for it. Diagnoses rested on clinical symptoms, serum thyroxine and TRAb, thyroid ultrasound and orbital computed tomography. Unmatched junction bases numbered 4, after V lost 5 bases and J lost 4 bases. Germline CDR1 MNHEY, CDR2 SMNVEV (reference sequence). This CDR3 has 14 residues.

Sequencing was performed on blood. The genes are TRBV27 and TRBJ1-4; 7 positions agree with TRBD1. This receptor was taken from a woman aged 40 to 50 with Graves' hyperthyroidism that later progressed to Graves' ophthalmopathy. The CDR3 region is CASSPDRINEKLFF. CDR3 DNA: TGTGCCAGCAGTCCGGACAGGATTAATGAAAAACTGTTTTTT.